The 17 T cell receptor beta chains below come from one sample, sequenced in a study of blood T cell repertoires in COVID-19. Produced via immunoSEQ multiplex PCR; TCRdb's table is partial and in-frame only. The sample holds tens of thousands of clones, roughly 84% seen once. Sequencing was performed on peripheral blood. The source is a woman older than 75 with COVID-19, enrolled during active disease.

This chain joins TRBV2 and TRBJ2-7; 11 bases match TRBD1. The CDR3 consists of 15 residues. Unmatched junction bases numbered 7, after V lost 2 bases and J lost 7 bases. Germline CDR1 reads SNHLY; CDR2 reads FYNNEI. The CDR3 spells CASSESRTGGREQYF. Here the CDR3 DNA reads TGTGCCAGCAGTGAATCCCGGACAGGGGGCCGGGAGCAGTACTTC.

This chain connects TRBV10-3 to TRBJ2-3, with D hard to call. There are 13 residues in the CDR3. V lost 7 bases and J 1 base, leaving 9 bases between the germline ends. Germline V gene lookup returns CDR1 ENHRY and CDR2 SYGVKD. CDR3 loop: CAINDQGTDTQYF. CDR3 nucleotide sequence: TGTGCCATCAATGATCAGGGCACAGATACGCAGTATTTT.

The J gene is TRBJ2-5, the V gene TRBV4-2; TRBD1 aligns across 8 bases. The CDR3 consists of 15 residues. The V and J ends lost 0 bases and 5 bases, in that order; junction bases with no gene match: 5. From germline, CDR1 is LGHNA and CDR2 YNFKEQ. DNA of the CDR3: TGTGCCAGCAGCCAAGAGGGCAGGGGGCAGGAGACCCAGTACTTC. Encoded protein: CASSQEGRGQETQYF.

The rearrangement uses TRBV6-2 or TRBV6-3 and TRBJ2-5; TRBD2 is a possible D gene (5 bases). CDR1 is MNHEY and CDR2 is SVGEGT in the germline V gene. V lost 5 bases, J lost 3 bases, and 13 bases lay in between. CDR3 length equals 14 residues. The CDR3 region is CASSKRAGKETQYF. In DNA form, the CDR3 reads TGTGCCAGCAGTAAACGGGCGGGCAAAGAGACCCAGTACTTC.

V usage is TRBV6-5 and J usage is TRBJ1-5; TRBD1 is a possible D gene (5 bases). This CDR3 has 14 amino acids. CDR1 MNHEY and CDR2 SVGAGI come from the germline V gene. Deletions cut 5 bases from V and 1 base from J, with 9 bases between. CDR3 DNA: TGTGCCAGCAGTAATCAGGGAAGCAATCAGCCCCAGCATTTT. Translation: CASSNQGSNQPQHF.

The CDR3 coding sequence is TGTGCCAGCGGGGGACAGGGTCCCGCAGATACGCAGTATTTT. Amino acids: CASGGQGPADTQYF. This rearrangement joins TRBV6-5 to TRBJ2-3; 9 bases map to TRBD1. J gave up 4 bases and V 8 bases, and 7 bases lay outside the gene matches. Germline CDR1 MNHEY, CDR2 SVGAGI. The CDR3 spans 14 residues.

The CDR3 region is CASSLAGPGGREYF. CDR3 coding DNA: TGTGCCAGCAGCTTAGCTGGGCCAGGGGGAAGGGAGTACTTC. The chain links TRBV7-9 to TRBJ2-7, with 7 bases fitting TRBD1. Germline loops: CDR1 SEHNR, CDR2 FQNEAQ (reference sequence). The CDR3 runs to 14 residues. J gave up 11 bases and V 0 bases, and 10 bases lay outside the gene matches. The full variable domain, rest sourced from reference TRBV7-9 and TRBJ2-7, is DTGVSQNPRHKITKRGQNVTFRCDPISEHNRLYWYRQTLGQGPEFLTYFQNEAQLEKSRLLSDRFSAERPKGSFSTLEIQRTEQGDSAMYLCASSLAGPGGREYFGPGTRLTVT.

The CDR3 region has the DNA TGTGCCAGCAGCTTGGATCCGGGAGGCAGGGGGCGGGATACGCAGTATTTT. Encoded protein: CASSLDPGGRGRDTQYF. The chain couples TRBV5-4 to TRBJ2-3; perhaps TRBD1 as D (8 bases). Germline assignment: CDR1 SGHNT and CDR2 YYREEE (reference sequence). V lost 0 bases and J lost 6, with 20 bases in between. The CDR3 runs to 17 residues.

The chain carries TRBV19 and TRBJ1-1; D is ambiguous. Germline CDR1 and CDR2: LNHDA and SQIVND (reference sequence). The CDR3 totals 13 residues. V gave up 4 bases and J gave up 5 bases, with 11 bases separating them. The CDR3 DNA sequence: TGTGCCAGTAGTACCCGAGGGAGGACTGAAGCTTTCTTT. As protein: CASSTRGRTEAFF.

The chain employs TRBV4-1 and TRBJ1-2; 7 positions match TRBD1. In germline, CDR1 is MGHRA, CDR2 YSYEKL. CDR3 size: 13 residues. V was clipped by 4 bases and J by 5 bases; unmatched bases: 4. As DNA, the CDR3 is TGCGCCAGCAGCCCAGGGGGTTCTTATGGCTACACCTTC. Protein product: CASSPGGSYGYTF.

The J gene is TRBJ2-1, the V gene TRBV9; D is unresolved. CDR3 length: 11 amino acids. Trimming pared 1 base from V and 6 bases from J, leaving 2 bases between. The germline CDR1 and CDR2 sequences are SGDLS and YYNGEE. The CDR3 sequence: CASSVRNEQFF. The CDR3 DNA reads TGTGCCAGCAGCGTACGCAATGAGCAGTTCTTC.

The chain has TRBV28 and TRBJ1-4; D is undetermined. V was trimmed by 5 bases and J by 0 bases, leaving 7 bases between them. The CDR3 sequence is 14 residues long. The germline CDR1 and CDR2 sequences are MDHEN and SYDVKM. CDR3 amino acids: CASSGPATNEKLFF. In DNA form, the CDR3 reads TGTGCCAGCAGTGGCCCTGCAACTAATGAAAAACTGTTTTTT.

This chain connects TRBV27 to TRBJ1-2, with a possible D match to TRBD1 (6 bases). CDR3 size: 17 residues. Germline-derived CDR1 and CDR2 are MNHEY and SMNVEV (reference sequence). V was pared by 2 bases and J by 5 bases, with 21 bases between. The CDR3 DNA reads TGTGCCAGCAGTTTAGCCACCCCTGGACAGCTAGGGTATGGCTACACCTTC. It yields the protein CASSLATPGQLGYGYTF.

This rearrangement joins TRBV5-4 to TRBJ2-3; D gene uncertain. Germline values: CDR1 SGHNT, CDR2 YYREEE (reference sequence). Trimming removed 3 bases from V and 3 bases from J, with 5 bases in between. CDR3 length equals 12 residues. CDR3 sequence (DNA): TGTGCCAGCAGCTCCCCGACAGATACGCAGTATTTT. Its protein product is CASSSPTDTQYF.

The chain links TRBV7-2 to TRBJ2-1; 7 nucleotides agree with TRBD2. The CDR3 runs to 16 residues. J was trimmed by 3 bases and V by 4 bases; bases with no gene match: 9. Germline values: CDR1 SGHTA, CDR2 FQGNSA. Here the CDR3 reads CASSSRLAPFYNEQFF. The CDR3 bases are TGTGCCAGCAGCTCAAGACTAGCCCCTTTCTACAATGAGCAGTTCTTC.

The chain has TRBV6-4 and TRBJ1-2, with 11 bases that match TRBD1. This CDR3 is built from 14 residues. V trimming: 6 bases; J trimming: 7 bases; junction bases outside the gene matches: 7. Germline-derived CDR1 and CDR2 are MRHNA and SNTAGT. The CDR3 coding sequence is TGTGCCAGCAGACCTTCCGGGACAGGGGGTGGCTACACCTTC. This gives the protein CASRPSGTGGGYTF.

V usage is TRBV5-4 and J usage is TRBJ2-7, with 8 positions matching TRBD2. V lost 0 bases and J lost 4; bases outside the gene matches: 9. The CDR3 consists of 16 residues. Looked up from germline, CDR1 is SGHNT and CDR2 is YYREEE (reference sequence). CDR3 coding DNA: TGTGCCAGCAGCTTGGGCGGGAGCGGGAGACTTTACGAGCAGTACTTC. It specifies CASSLGGSGRLYEQYF.